The 17 T cell receptor beta chains below all came from one sample that was sequenced in a study of T cells in tuberculosis. TCRdb keeps only in-frame clones here, not all; method: immunoSEQ multiplex PCR. Here the sample spans over 25,000 clones, less than 97% being singletons. The sample was PBMCs. The receptors shown here come from a donor aged 10 to 29 with latent tuberculosis or without tuberculosis infection.

V usage is TRBV6-5 and J usage is TRBJ1-6; TRBD1 is a possible D gene (6 bases). Germline CDR1 is MNHEY and CDR2 is SVGAGI. This CDR3 is 13 amino acids long. V was cut by 0 bases and J by 14 bases, with 11 bases left in between. CDR3 in DNA: TGTGCCAGCAGTTACTCAGGGACACGGACCCTCCACTTT. Amino acids: CASSYSGTRTLHF.

The chain joins TRBV19 to TRBJ1-3; TRBD1 matches 10 bases. CDR1 LNHDA and CDR2 SQIVND come from the germline V gene (reference sequence). CDR3 length equals 14 residues. The ends lost 5 bases at V and 8 bases at J; junction bases unmatched: 6. The CDR3 region is CASSWDRGRDTIYF. CDR3 coding DNA: TGTGCCAGTAGTTGGGACAGGGGTAGAGACACCATATATTTT. The full variable domain, rest sourced from reference TRBV19 and TRBJ1-3, is DGGITQSPKYLFRKEGQNVTLSCEQNLNHDAMYWYRQDPGQGLRLIYYSQIVNDFQKGDIAEGYSVSREKKESFPLTVTSAQKNPTAFYLCASSWDRGRDTIYFGEGSWLTVV.

This chain uses TRBV9 with TRBJ2-1; D is perhaps TRBD2 (7 bases). The V gene's germline CDR1 is SGDLS and CDR2 YYNGEE. Trimming removed 0 bases from V and 2 bases from J, with 12 bases in between. The CDR3 sequence is 16 residues long. CDR3 coding DNA: TGTGCCAGCAGCGTAGTACGGGGGGCCACCTACAATGAGCAGTTCTTC. This gives the protein CASSVVRGATYNEQFF.

The chain combines TRBV7-3 with TRBJ1-5, with D perhaps TRBD1 (6 bases). Looked up from germline, CDR1 is SGHTA and CDR2 is FQGTGA. There are 15 residues in the CDR3. V was clipped by 1 base and J by 10 bases, with 17 bases between them. This CDR3 is CASSLNDRSLKPQHF. CDR3 sequence (DNA): TGTGCCAGCAGCTTAAACGACAGGAGTCTTAAACCCCAGCATTTT.

This chain links TRBV10-2 with TRBJ1-4; TRBD1 agrees at 7 bases. Germline CDR1 and CDR2: WSHSY and SAAADI. The ends lost 2 bases at V and 4 bases at J; junction bases unmatched: 10. CDR3 length: 17 amino acids. The CDR3 DNA follows: TGCGCCAGCAGTGAGCCCCTGGTGACAGGGAATAATGAAAAACTGTTTTTT. This codes for CASSEPLVTGNNEKLFF.

This chain joins TRBV7-6 and TRBJ2-3, with 7 bases matching TRBD1. The germline gives CDR1 SGHVS, CDR2 FNYEAQ. The CDR3 covers 15 residues. J was trimmed by 5 bases and V by 1 base; bases with no gene match: 6. The CDR3 DNA reads as TGTGCCAGCAGCTTAGATGACAGGGCAATAGATACGCAGTATTTT. Protein sequence: CASSLDDRAIDTQYF.

To note about this clone: The junction shows a germline mismatch at one end, possibly a read error. The chain employs TRBV7-7 and TRBJ2-2; D gene unclear. Germline V gene lookup returns CDR1 SSHAT and CDR2 FNYEAQ (reference sequence). CDR3 length: 13 amino acids. CDR3 nucleotide sequence: TGTGCTAGCAGCAGGAGAGAGGCCGGGGAGCTGTTTTTT. Its translation is CASSRREAGELFF.

The chain carries TRBV5-1 and TRBJ2-5; no definite D call. The V end was cut by 1 base, the J end by 0 bases, with 13 bases between. The CDR3 is 16 amino acids. The germline gives CDR1 SGHRS, CDR2 YFSETQ. The CDR3 is CASSLSGSLYQETQYF. CDR3 nucleotide sequence: TGCGCCAGCAGCTTGTCGGGTAGTTTGTACCAAGAGACCCAGTACTTC.

The V gene is TRBV13, the J gene TRBJ2-4; 8 nucleotides match TRBD1. Germline CDR1 and CDR2: PRHDT and FYEKMQ (reference sequence). The CDR3 is made up of 14 amino acids. The V segment lost 5 bases and the J segment 6 bases; nucleotides outside the gene matches: 6. CDR3 amino acids: CASSVDRAGNIQYF. The DNA for the CDR3 is TGTGCCAGCAGCGTGGACAGGGCGGGAAACATTCAGTACTTC.

The V call is TRBV7-3, the J call TRBJ2-7; possible D gene TRBD1, 6 bases. The V end was cut by 7 bases, the J end by 5 bases, with 21 bases between. The CDR3 is 15 amino acids. The germline gives CDR1 SGHTA, CDR2 FQGTGA. CDR3 residues: CASTKIPAGTNEQYF. Written as DNA, the CDR3 is TGTGCCAGCACCAAAATCCCTGCAGGGACAAACGAGCAGTACTTC.

V gene TRBV5-6 combines with J gene TRBJ2-7; weak D call: TRBD1 (6 bases). The CDR3 has 12 amino acids. V lost 4 bases and J lost 5, with 10 bases in between. Germline CDR1 SGHDT, CDR2 YYEEEE. CDR3 loop: CASSPGHHEQYF. CDR3 nucleotide sequence: TGTGCCAGCAGCCCGGGACACCACGAGCAGTACTTC.

This CDR3 reads CASSQSLVVDEQFF. Here the CDR3 DNA reads TGTGCCAGCAGCCAGAGTCTAGTTGTGGATGAGCAGTTCTTC. The genes are TRBV14 and TRBJ2-1; D unclear. Germline V gives CDR1 SGHDN, CDR2 FVKESK. V gave up 3 bases and J gave up 8 bases, with 14 bases separating them. The CDR3 is made up of 14 amino acids. The whole variable domain, filled in from reference TRBV14 and TRBJ2-1, reads EAGVTQFPSHSVIEKGQTVTLRCDPISGHDNLYWYRRVMGKEIKFLLHFVKESKQDESGMPNNRFLAERTGGTYSTLKVQPAELEDSGVYFCASSQSLVVDEQFFGPGTRLTVL.

The chain is built from TRBV19 and TRBJ2-7, with D perhaps matching TRBD2 (5 bases). The CDR3 runs to 15 residues. V gave up 3 bases and J gave up 2 bases, with 14 bases separating them. Germline-derived CDR1 and CDR2 are LNHDA and SQIVND (reference sequence). CDR3 sequence (DNA): TGTGCCAGTAGTATTGGTGGCCACGGGGCCTACGAGCAGTACTTC. It encodes CASSIGGHGAYEQYF.

The chain uses TRBV15 and TRBJ2-7; tentatively, D is TRBD1 (5 bases). CDR3 length: 15 residues. Germline CDR1 reads LNHNV; CDR2 reads YYDKDF (reference sequence). V lost 0 bases and J 0 bases, leaving 9 bases between the germline ends. Here the CDR3 DNA reads TGTGCCACCAGCAGAGATCAGGGTAACTCCTACGAGCAGTACTTC. Translating it yields CATSRDQGNSYEQYF.

V is TRBV7-8 and J is TRBJ1-2, with TRBD1 matching over 11 bases. The trim removed 5 bases at V and 4 bases at J, leaving 6 bases unmatched. Germline CDR1 SGHVS, CDR2 FQNEAQ. The CDR3 has 15 amino acids. CDR3 sequence: CASSVGTGGVYGYTF. CDR3 nucleotides: TGTGCCAGCAGCGTAGGGACAGGGGGGGTCTATGGCTACACCTTC.

The chain employs TRBV7-2 and TRBJ1-5; D unclear. This CDR3 contains 15 residues. Looked up from germline, CDR1 is SGHTA and CDR2 is FQGNSA. The V end was cut by 5 bases, the J end by 0 bases, with 11 bases between. CDR3 protein: CASSQRAGSNQPQHF. Written as DNA, the CDR3 is TGTGCCAGCAGCCAGCGGGCTGGTAGCAATCAGCCCCAGCATTTT.

CDR3 region: CASSVEAGAEAFF. CDR3 DNA sequence: TGTGCCAGCAGCGTAGAAGCGGGCGCTGAAGCTTTCTTT. The genes are TRBV9 and TRBJ1-1; D ambiguous. Deletions cut 0 bases from V and 6 bases from J, with 9 bases between. Per germline, CDR1 SGDLS and CDR2 YYNGEE. This CDR3 is 13 amino acids long.